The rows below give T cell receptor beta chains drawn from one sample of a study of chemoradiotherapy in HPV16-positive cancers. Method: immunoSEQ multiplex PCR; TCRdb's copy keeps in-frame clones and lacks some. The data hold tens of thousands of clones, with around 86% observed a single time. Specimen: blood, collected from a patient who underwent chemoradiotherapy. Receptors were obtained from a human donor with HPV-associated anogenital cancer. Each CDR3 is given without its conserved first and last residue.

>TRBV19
ATSRDRSDTGELF
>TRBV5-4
ASSLKATYGYT
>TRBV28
ASRGTGFLEQY
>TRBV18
ASSPERDRQETQY
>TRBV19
ASSGGRQGQTQY
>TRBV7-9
ASSPGQEGTIY
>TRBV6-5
ASSPTHEHTIY
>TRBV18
ASSKTPPGTNTEAF
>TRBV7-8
ASSLASTGTGVGYT
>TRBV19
ASSMQPLTDTQY
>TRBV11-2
ASSLGRGYGYT
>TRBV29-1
SAVPRETQY
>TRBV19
ASSIPRQGLGGYT
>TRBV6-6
ASSYSYLGAQPQH
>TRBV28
ATTGAADTQY
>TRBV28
ASSTTGVNSGNTIY
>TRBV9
ASSVDSRVHGETQY
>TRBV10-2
ASRAGGTYEQY
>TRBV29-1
SVLGSGTGELF
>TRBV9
ASSLGASYEQY
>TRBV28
ASSLSGMQEQY
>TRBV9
ASSAQNALNSPLH
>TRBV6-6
ASSPQGDEKLF
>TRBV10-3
AISTGGIDT
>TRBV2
ASSNQGRDQPQH
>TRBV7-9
ASTSPRAGLGYT
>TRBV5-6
ASSLGLKGTTYEQY
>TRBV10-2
ASGGRVNSPLH
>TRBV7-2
ASSRSWGGPEAF
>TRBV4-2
ASSQVVAGYPNTEAF
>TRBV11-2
ASSPPYGTSTDTQY
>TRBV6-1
ASSEERSSYNEQF
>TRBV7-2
ASSRDRGTETQY
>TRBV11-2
ASSLGGFVETQY
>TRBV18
ASSPPGQGLYEQY
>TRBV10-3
AISDPSGASYNEQF
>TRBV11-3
ASSDRASYEQY
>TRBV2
ASGTGPRNQPQH
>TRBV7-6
ASSLALGGADEQY
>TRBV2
ASRWSYGANVLT
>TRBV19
ASSPSGDTDTQY
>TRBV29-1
SVGDRADTEAF
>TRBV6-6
ASSPASRGEKLF
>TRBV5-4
ASSFRRLGETQY